The 28 T cell receptor beta chains in this list originate from one sample, sequenced in a study of blood T cell repertoires in COVID-19. Assay: immunoSEQ multiplex PCR; the TCRdb copy retains only in-frame clones and omits some. The sample shows approximately 66,000 clones, roughly 80% of them seen only once. The material sequenced was peripheral blood. These receptors all come from a man aged 55 to 70 with acute or convalescent COVID-19.

The chain recombines TRBV12-5 with TRBJ1-1; TRBD1 might be the D (6 bases). V was clipped by 5 bases and J by 4 bases, with 17 bases between them. The CDR3 totals 15 residues. Germline lookup yields CDR1 LGHNT and CDR2 FRNRAP. CDR3 loop: CASGPTGIKSTEAFF. The CDR3 nucleotides are TGTGCTAGTGGTCCCACAGGGATCAAGAGCACTGAAGCTTTCTTT.

This clone was seen a single time. This chain links TRBV6-5 with TRBJ2-5, with D perhaps TRBD1 (6 bases). The CDR3 consists of 15 residues. Germline values: CDR1 MNHEY, CDR2 SVGAGI. V was trimmed by 5 bases and J by 5 bases, leaving 18 bases between them. CDR3 residues: CASSLNQGFGETQYF. The CDR3 coding sequence is TGTGCCAGCAGTCTAAACCAGGGGTTCGGGGAGACCCAGTACTTC.

This clone was counted between two and nine times. The V gene is TRBV3-1 (or the pseudogene TRBV3-2), the J gene TRBJ1-1, with D perhaps matching TRBD1 (6 bases). The CDR3 covers 14 residues. Germline values: CDR1 LGHDT, CDR2 YNNKEL (reference sequence). Trimming pared 0 bases from V and 4 bases from J, leaving 9 bases between. The CDR3 protein is CASSQEEQGTEAFF. The CDR3 nucleotides read TGTGCCAGCAGCCAAGAAGAACAGGGCACTGAAGCTTTCTTT.

The V and J genes are TRBV7-3 and TRBJ2-3, with 11 bases identical to TRBD1. The trim removed 5 bases at V and 13 bases at J, leaving 5 bases unmatched. The CDR3 is made up of 12 amino acids. The V gene's germline CDR1 is SGHTA and CDR2 FQGTGA. The CDR3 reads CASSLGQGAKYF. The CDR3 bases are TGTGCCAGCAGCCTCGGACAGGGGGCAAAGTATTTT.

This chain joins TRBV12-3 or TRBV12-4 and TRBJ1-2; 10 bases map to TRBD1. The CDR3 has 13 amino acids. V was clipped by 5 bases and J by 7 bases; unmatched bases: 4. The CDR3 DNA sequence: TGTGCCAGCAGTAGACAGGGGGCGCCTGGCTACACCTTC. Protein: CASSRQGAPGYTF.

The chain employs TRBV2 and TRBJ1-1; the match to TRBD1 covers 9 bases. Germline V gene data show CDR1 as SNHLY and CDR2 as FYNNEI. V lost 6 bases to trimming and J lost 3 bases; unmatched junction nucleotides: 8. The CDR3 extends over 15 amino acids. This CDR3 is CASSPGQGLDTEAFF. CDR3 DNA sequence: TGTGCCAGCAGCCCGGGACAGGGTTTAGACACTGAAGCTTTCTTT.

The V gene is TRBV28, the J gene TRBJ1-2, with 7 bases that match TRBD1. The CDR3 runs to 13 residues. Trimming took 7 bases from V and 8 from J; bases not matched to a gene: 10. Germline CDR1 reads MDHEN; CDR2 reads SYDVKM. Written as DNA, the CDR3 is TGTGCCAGCAATGACAGGGTTTTTATAGGCTACACCTTC. Translating gives CASNDRVFIGYTF.

The J gene is TRBJ1-2, the V gene TRBV15; 8 bases align to TRBD1. Germline CDR1 LNHNV, CDR2 YYDKDF (reference sequence). The CDR3 contains 16 residues. Trimming at V came to 0 bases and at J to 7 bases, leaving 10 bases not matched to a gene. In nucleotides, the CDR3 is TGTGCCACCAGCAGAGATTATCAGGGGGCGGGTGGTGGCTACACCTTC. As protein: CATSRDYQGAGGGYTF.

The chain carries TRBV18 and TRBJ2-1; 10 positions match TRBD1. The CDR3 is 15 residues long. V shed 6 bases and J 5 bases; nucleotides not matched to a gene: 7. Germline assignment: CDR1 KGHSH and CDR2 LQKENI. CDR3 coding DNA: TGTGCCAGCTCTCCAACCGGGACAGGGGACAATGAGCAGTTCTTC. Amino acids: CASSPTGTGDNEQFF.

This clone was seen once. The J gene is TRBJ2-1, the V gene TRBV11-2; 7 bases map to TRBD1. After removal of 5 bases from V and 3 bases from J, the junction contained 7 bases not matched to a gene. The CDR3 runs to 15 residues. CDR1 is SGHAT, CDR2 FQNNGV, per germline. The CDR3 nucleotides read TGTGCCAGCAGCGCAACAGGGGCGGGCTACAATGAGCAGTTCTTC. This gives the protein CASSATGAGYNEQFF.

This chain links TRBV14 with TRBJ2-5, with TRBD1 matching over 11 bases. The CDR3 extends over 16 amino acids. Germline loops: CDR1 SGHDN, CDR2 FVKESK. V trimming: 1 base; J trimming: 1 base; junction bases outside the gene matches: 2. CDR3 DNA sequence: TGTGCCAGCAGCCAAGCGGACAGGGGGCCCCAAGAGACCCAGTACTTC. The encoded protein is CASSQADRGPQETQYF.

The gene calls are TRBV15 and TRBJ2-3; 11 nucleotides line up with TRBD1. The V segment lost 2 bases and the J segment 2 bases; nucleotides outside the gene matches: 3. CDR1 and CDR2 (germline): LNHNV, YYDKDF (reference sequence). The CDR3 runs to 16 residues. This CDR3 is CATSRWDRGDTDTQYF. For the CDR3, the DNA is TGTGCCACCAGCAGATGGGACAGGGGGGACACAGATACGCAGTATTTT.

V is TRBV7-9 and J is TRBJ2-1; 7 nucleotides match TRBD2. In germline, CDR1 is SEHNR, CDR2 FQNEAQ (reference sequence). This CDR3 spans 14 amino acids. V shed 6 bases and J 8 bases; nucleotides not matched to a gene: 10. The CDR3 nucleotides are TGTGCCAGCAGTCCGCGACTAGCCAGCGATGAGCAGTTCTTC. Protein: CASSPRLASDEQFF.

This clone appeared once. CDR3 protein: CASSLVGSYRNSPLHF. Here the CDR3 DNA reads TGTGCCAGCAGCTTAGTCGGCAGCTACAGAAATTCACCCCTCCACTTT. V usage is TRBV7-9 and J usage is TRBJ1-6; D gene ambiguous. Trimming cost V 1 base and J 7 bases, with 14 bases left between them. The CDR3 sequence is 16 residues long. Germline assignment: CDR1 SEHNR and CDR2 FQNEAQ (reference sequence).

The chain recombines TRBV2 with TRBJ1-2; 9 bases are shared with TRBD1. With 2 bases clipped from V and 4 bases from J, the junction kept 8 bases outside the gene matches. Per germline, CDR1 SNHLY and CDR2 FYNNEI. The CDR3 has 16 residues. DNA of the CDR3: TGTGCCAGCAGTGAACCGGGACAGGGACTAATCTATGGCTACACCTTC. As protein: CASSEPGQGLIYGYTF.

This chain connects TRBV11-1 to TRBJ2-3, with TRBD2 identical over 9 bases. This CDR3 is built from 15 residues. Germline V gene sequence: CDR1 SGHAT, CDR2 FQDESV (reference sequence). J gave up 0 bases and V 6 bases, and 4 bases lay outside the gene matches. The CDR3 here is CASRLTSGSTDTQYF. The CDR3 coding sequence is TGTGCCAGCAGACTGACTAGCGGCAGCACAGATACGCAGTATTTT. The variable domain in full, with the rest retrieved from reference TRBV11-1 and TRBJ2-3, is EAEVAQSPRYKITEKSQAVAFWCDPISGHATLYWYRQILGQGPELLVQFQDESVVDDSQLPKDRFSAERLKGVDSTLKIQPAELGDSAMYLCASRLTSGSTDTQYFGPGTRLTVL.

V usage is TRBV3-1 (or the pseudogene TRBV3-2) and J usage is TRBJ1-2; D is unresolved. With 2 bases removed from V and 8 bases from J, the gap between germline ends came to 12 bases. The CDR3 has 13 residues. Germline V gene data show CDR1 as LGHDT and CDR2 as YNNKEL (reference sequence). DNA of the CDR3: TGTGCCAGCAGCCAACCTGGGGAGGGAGGCTACACCTTC. Protein product: CASSQPGEGGYTF.

This chain connects TRBV14 to TRBJ2-2; the match to TRBD2 covers 8 bases. The CDR3 sequence is 15 residues long. Germline loops: CDR1 SGHDN, CDR2 FVKESK. V shed 5 bases, J shed 8 bases, and the junction held 10 bases outside the gene matches. The CDR3 region is CASSSPGRVRGELFF. Here the CDR3 DNA reads TGTGCCAGCAGCTCCCCCGGGAGGGTTCGTGGGGAGCTGTTTTTT. Complete variable domain (other parts from reference TRBV14 and TRBJ2-2): EAGVTQFPSHSVIEKGQTVTLRCDPISGHDNLYWYRRVMGKEIKFLLHFVKESKQDESGMPNNRFLAERTGGTYSTLKVQPAELEDSGVYFCASSSPGRVRGELFFGEGSRLTVL.

This sequence joins TRBV5-1 and TRBJ1-1; the D is unclear. The V gene's germline CDR1 is SGHRS and CDR2 YFSETQ. V lost 3 bases and J lost 4, with 13 bases in between. This CDR3 has 14 amino acids. CDR3 bases: TGCGCCAGCAGCTGGGAAGGAGGGAGCACTGAAGCTTTCTTT. Its translation: CASSWEGGSTEAFF.

The J gene is TRBJ1-2, the V gene TRBV27; maybe TRBD1 (6 bases). Trimming removed 6 bases at V and 8 bases at J, with 16 bases between. Germline-derived CDR1 and CDR2 are MNHEY and SMNVEV (reference sequence). The CDR3 is 13 residues long. The CDR3, as DNA: TGTGCCAGCAGCTCCGGGACACTGTTAGGCTACACCTTC. It codes for CASSSGTLLGYTF.

This rearrangement joins TRBV5-6 to TRBJ2-3, with 7 positions matching TRBD2. Per germline, CDR1 SGHDT and CDR2 YYEEEE. V trimming: 5 bases; J trimming: 1 base; junction bases outside the gene matches: 10. There are 16 residues in the CDR3. The CDR3 spells CASSFWTSGGTDTQYF. The CDR3, as DNA: TGTGCCAGCAGTTTCTGGACAAGCGGGGGCACAGATACGCAGTATTTT.

V usage is TRBV4-1 and J usage is TRBJ1-2, with no clear D. This CDR3 has 13 amino acids. V was clipped by 3 bases and J by 4 bases, with 9 bases between them. CDR1 is MGHRA and CDR2 is YSYEKL in the germline V gene. CDR3 in amino acids: CASSQGGFYGYTF. CDR3 coding DNA: TGCGCCAGCAGCCAGGGCGGGTTCTATGGCTACACCTTC.

This chain uses TRBV11-3 with TRBJ2-3; 7 positions match TRBD1. V shed 2 bases, J shed 4 bases, and the junction held 3 bases outside the gene matches. CDR3 length: 14 residues. Per germline, CDR1 SGHNT and CDR2 YENEEA. CDR3 DNA: TGTGCCAGCAGCTTATCTGGGACAGCAGATACGCAGTATTTT. This codes for CASSLSGTADTQYF. The whole variable domain, remainder taken from reference TRBV11-3 and TRBJ2-3, is EAGVVQSPRYKIIEKKQPVAFWCNPISGHNTLYWYLQNLGQGPELLIRYENEEAVDDSQLPKDRFSAERLKGVDSTLKIQPAELGDSAVYLCASSLSGTADTQYFGPGTRLTVL.

The chain employs TRBV7-2 and TRBJ2-1; 11 positions agree with TRBD2. The CDR3 loop spans 16 amino acids. The junction had 9 bases not matched to a gene; V was cut back by 4 bases and J by 7 bases. The germline CDR1 and CDR2 sequences are SGHTA and FQGNSA. CDR3 DNA: TGTGCCAGCAGCTCATCTAGCGGGGGGACGCGAAATGAGCAGTTCTTC. Translated, it gives CASSSSSGGTRNEQFF.

This clone showed up many times. The chain links TRBV28 to TRBJ1-1, with D perhaps TRBD1 (6 bases). The germline CDR1 and CDR2 sequences are MDHEN and SYDVKM. Trimming left V 3 bases short and J 5 bases short, with 13 bases between. The CDR3 has 14 amino acids. The CDR3 protein is CASSLSRGGTEAFF. The DNA of the CDR3 is TGTGCCAGCAGTTTGTCCAGGGGAGGGACTGAAGCTTTCTTT.

This chain connects TRBV10-1 to TRBJ2-7, with TRBD2 identical over 7 bases. The CDR3 runs 14 residues. The germline CDR1 and CDR2 sequences are WNHNN and SYGVQD (reference sequence). V gave up 2 bases and J gave up 6 bases; unmatched junction bases: 7. The CDR3 reads CASSEAGEFSEQYF. CDR3 DNA: TGCGCCAGCAGTGAGGCGGGAGAGTTCTCCGAGCAGTACTTC.

Here the CDR3 reads CASSISGTTNTEAFF. CDR3 coding DNA: TGTGCCAGCAGTATCTCCGGGACTACCAACACTGAAGCTTTCTTT. The chain couples TRBV28 to TRBJ1-1, with TRBD1 as a possible D gene (5 bases). CDR3 length: 15 amino acids. Trimming left V 5 bases short and J 2 bases short, with 15 bases between. Germline values: CDR1 MDHEN, CDR2 SYDVKM.

The V gene is TRBV6-5, the J gene TRBJ1-6; tentatively, D is TRBD1 (6 bases). V dropped 8 bases and J dropped 7 bases, with 9 bases sitting between them. The CDR3 loop spans 12 amino acids. CDR1 is MNHEY and CDR2 is SVGAGI in the germline V gene. The CDR3 loop reads CASGQINSPLHF. The CDR3 coding sequence is TGTGCCAGCGGACAGATAAATTCACCCCTCCACTTT.